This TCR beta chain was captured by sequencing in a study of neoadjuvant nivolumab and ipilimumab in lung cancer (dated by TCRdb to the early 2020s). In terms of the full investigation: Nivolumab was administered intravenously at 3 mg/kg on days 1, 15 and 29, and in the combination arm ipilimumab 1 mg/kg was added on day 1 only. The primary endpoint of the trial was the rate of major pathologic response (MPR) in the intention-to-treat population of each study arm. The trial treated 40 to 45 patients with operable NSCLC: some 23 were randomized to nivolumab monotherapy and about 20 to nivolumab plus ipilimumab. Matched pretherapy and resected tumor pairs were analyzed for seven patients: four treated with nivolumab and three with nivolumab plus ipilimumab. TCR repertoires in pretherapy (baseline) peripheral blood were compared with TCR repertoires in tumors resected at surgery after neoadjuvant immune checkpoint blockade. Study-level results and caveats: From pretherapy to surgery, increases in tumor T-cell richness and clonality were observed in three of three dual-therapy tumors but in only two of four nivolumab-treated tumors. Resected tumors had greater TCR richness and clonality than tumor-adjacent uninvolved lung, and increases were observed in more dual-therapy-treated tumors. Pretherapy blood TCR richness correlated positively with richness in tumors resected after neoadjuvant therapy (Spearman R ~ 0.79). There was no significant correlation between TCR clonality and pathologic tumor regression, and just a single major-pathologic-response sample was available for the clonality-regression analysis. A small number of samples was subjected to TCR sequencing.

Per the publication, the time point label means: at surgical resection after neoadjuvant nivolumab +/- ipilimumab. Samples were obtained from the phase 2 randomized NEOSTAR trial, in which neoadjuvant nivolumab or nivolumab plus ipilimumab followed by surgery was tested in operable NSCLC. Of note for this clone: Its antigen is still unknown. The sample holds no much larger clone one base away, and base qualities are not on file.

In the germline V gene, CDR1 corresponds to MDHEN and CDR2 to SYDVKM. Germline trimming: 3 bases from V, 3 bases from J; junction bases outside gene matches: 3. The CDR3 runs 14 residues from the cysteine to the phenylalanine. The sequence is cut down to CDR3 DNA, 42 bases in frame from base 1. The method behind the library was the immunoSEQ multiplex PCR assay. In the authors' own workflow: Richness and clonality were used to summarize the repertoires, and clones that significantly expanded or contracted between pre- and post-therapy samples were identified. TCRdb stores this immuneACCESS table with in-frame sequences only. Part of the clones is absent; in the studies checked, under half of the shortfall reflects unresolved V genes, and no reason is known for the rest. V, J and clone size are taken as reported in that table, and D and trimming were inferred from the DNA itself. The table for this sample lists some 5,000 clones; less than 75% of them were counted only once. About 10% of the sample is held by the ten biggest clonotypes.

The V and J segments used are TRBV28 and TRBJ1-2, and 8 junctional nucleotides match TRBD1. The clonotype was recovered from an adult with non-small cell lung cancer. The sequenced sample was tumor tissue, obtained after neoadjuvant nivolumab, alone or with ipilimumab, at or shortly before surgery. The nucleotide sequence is TGTGCCAGCAGTTTTGGACAGGGTGACTATGGCTACACCTTC. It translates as CASSFGQGDYGYTF.